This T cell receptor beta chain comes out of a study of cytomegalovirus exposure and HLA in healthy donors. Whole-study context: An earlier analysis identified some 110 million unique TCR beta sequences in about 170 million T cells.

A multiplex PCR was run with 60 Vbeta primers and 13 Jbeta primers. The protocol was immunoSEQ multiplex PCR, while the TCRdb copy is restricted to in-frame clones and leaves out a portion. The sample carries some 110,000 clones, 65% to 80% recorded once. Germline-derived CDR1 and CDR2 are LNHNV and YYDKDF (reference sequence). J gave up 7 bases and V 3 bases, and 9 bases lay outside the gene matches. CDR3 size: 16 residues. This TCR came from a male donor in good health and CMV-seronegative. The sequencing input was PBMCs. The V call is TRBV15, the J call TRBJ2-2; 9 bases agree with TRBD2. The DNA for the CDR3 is TGTGCCACCAGCAGGGGTAGCGGGAGTCGGGGCGGGGAGCTGTTTTTT. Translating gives CATSRGSGSRGGELFF.